These 8 T cell receptor beta chains were sequenced from one sample in a study of beta chain features in type 1 diabetes. These receptors' targets are unknown. Study-level points and caveats: In every one of the four CD4+ subsets, TCRB CDR3s were moderately but significantly shorter in Type 1 diabetes patients.

The authors reverse transcribed all of the isolated RNA, so sequencing captured expressed TCRB transcripts. This table comes from immunoSEQ multiplex PCR, and its TCRdb copy is limited to in-frame clones, with some not included. Among a few hundred thousand clones listed, 9.5% to 10% were seen once. Sequenced input: central memory CD4+ T cells from blood. Receptor source: a man aged 25 to 40 with type 1 diabetes.

The chain has TRBV9 and TRBJ2-7, with a possible D match to TRBD2 (5 bases). Trimming stripped 0 bases from V and 4 bases from J, with 11 bases between. Germline loops: CDR1 SGDLS, CDR2 YYNGEE. This CDR3 spans 14 amino acids. DNA for the CDR3: TGTGCCAGCAGCGTAGCTACCCCGGGGTACGAGCAGTACTTC. As protein: CASSVATPGYEQYF.

The chain couples TRBV7-3 to TRBJ1-4, with unresolved D. Germline values: CDR1 SGHTA, CDR2 FQGTGA. V lost 1 base, J lost 7 bases, and 10 bases lay in between. CDR3 length: 14 amino acids. The CDR3 DNA is TGTGCCAGCAGCTTAAGTTCCCCGGTTGAAAAACTGTTTTTT. Translating gives CASSLSSPVEKLFF. The entire variable domain, with the rest obtained from reference TRBV7-3 and TRBJ1-4, is as follows: GAGVSQTPSNKVTEKGKYVELRCDPISGHTALYWYRQSLGQGPEFLIYFQGTGAADDSGLPNDRFFAVRPEGSVSTLKIQRTERGDSAVYLCASSLSSPVEKLFFGSGTQLSVL.

V gene TRBV6-6 combines with J gene TRBJ2-1; D unclear. The V end was cut by 5 bases, the J end by 4 bases, with 9 bases between. The CDR3 is 13 amino acids. Per germline, CDR1 MNHNY and CDR2 SVGAGI (reference sequence). The CDR3 DNA reads as TGTGCCAGCAGTGGACCCGGGTACAATGAGCAGTTCTTC. This encodes CASSGPGYNEQFF.

The J gene is TRBJ2-7, the V gene TRBV7-9; 7 bases are shared with TRBD2. J gave up 6 bases and V 1 base, and 6 bases lay outside the gene matches. The germline V gene has CDR1 SEHNR and CDR2 FQNEAQ (reference sequence). CDR3 length: 14 amino acids. The CDR3 bases are TGTGCCAGCAGCTTAGTTGGAGGGGAGGGCGAGCAGTACTTC. Its protein is CASSLVGGEGEQYF.

This clone has more than one count but fewer than ten. A junction boundary mismatches the germline segment, possibly from a read error. V is TRBV6-1 and J is TRBJ2-5, with D perhaps assigned TRBD1 or TRBD2 (6 bases each). Germline V lookup: CDR1 MNHNS, CDR2 SASEGT. The CDR3 is 11 residues long. The CDR3 here is CASSARLGGHF. CDR3 sequence (DNA): TGTGCCAGCAGCGCCCGACTGGGGGGCCACTTC.

The V and J genes are TRBV5-4 and TRBJ2-2; D unresolved. Between the trimmed V and J ends, which lost 3 bases and 3 bases, there was a span of 3 bases. CDR1 SGHNT and CDR2 YYREEE come from the germline V gene (reference sequence). The CDR3 has 12 amino acids. CDR3 DNA sequence: TGTGCCAGCAGCTCCTACACCGGGGAGCTGTTTTTT. Its translation: CASSSYTGELFF.

This clone was picked up many times. This chain uses TRBV5-4 with TRBJ1-3; D possibly corresponds to TRBD1 (5 bases). From germline, CDR1 is SGHNT and CDR2 YYREEE (reference sequence). Trimming removed 0 bases from V and 6 bases from J, with 10 bases in between. The CDR3 covers 14 residues. The CDR3 reads CASSLGRGANTIYF. CDR3 coding DNA: TGTGCCAGCAGCTTGGGAAGAGGGGCAAACACCATATATTTT.

As concerns this clone: The junction departs from the called germline gene at one end, perhaps through a read error. The chain employs TRBV7-7 and TRBJ2-1, with 9 bases matching TRBD2. Germline V gene lookup returns CDR1 SSHAT and CDR2 FNYEAQ (reference sequence). The CDR3 spans 14 residues. The chain's CDR3 is CASSSSGTYNEQFF. CDR3 DNA sequence: TGTGCTAGCAGCTCTAGCGGGACCTACAATGAGCAGTTCTTC.